Presented here are 14 T cell receptor beta chains from one specimen sequenced in a study of T cells in Graves' hyperthyroidism and ophthalmopathy. Amplified regions were TCR beta CDR3 sequences from RNA transcripts. A set of HTBI primers served as the primers for a first-round RT-PCR of the TCR CDR3. A single record per CDR3 protein comes from TCRdb applying MiXCR to the multiplex PCR reads. In the table there are about 400,000 distinct CDR3 sequences, over 13% of which are singletons. Input material: blood. These receptors were obtained from a man aged 45-65 years with Graves' ophthalmopathy.

This clonotype showed up many times. This chain joins TRBV5-1 and TRBJ2-3, with D maybe TRBD2 (5 bases). Deletions cut 0 bases from V and 4 bases from J, with 15 bases between. Germline V gene data show CDR1 as SGHRS and CDR2 as YFSETQ. The length of the CDR3 is 16 residues. CDR3: CASSLGVTRGPDTQYF. For the CDR3, the DNA is TGCGCCAGCAGCTTGGGAGTAACTAGAGGTCCAGATACGCAGTATTTT.

Note on this clonotype: A read error is possible here, since a much larger clone lies one base away. The CDR3 here is CASMGGEVFF. The CDR3 bases are TGTGCCAGCATGGGAGGGGAAGTTTTCTTT. The chain uses TRBV2 and TRBJ1-1; TRBD1 is a possible D gene (5 bases). Germline CDR1 and CDR2: SNHLY and FYNNEI. This CDR3 comprises 10 residues.

A remark on this clonotype: It may be a read error: a sequence one base away is much more abundant. This chain uses TRBV19 with TRBJ2-7; 10 nucleotides align to TRBD2. CDR1 and CDR2 (germline): LNHDA, SQIVND (reference sequence). The CDR3 is made up of 15 amino acids. With V trimmed by 6 bases and J by 3 bases, 8 bases remained unmatched. The DNA for the CDR3 is TGTGCCAGTAGCCCCTCCCCTAGCGGGAGCTACGAGCAGTACTTC. Translation gives CASSPSPSGSYEQYF.

This clonotype appeared a few times. V usage is TRBV5-1 and J usage is TRBJ2-2; D perhaps matches TRBD1 (6 bases). The CDR3 spans 16 residues. Germline-derived CDR1 and CDR2 are SGHRS and YFSETQ. Trimming removed 4 bases at V and 6 bases at J, with 19 bases between. CDR3 in DNA: TGCGCCAGCAGCACTAACAGGGAGCGCGGTCCCGGGGAGCTGTTTTTT. Translating it yields CASSTNRERGPGELFF.

In this sample, this clonotype turned up many times. V gene TRBV28 combines with J gene TRBJ2-3; 10 bases agree with TRBD2. CDR1 and CDR2 from the germline V gene are MDHEN and SYDVKM. This CDR3 is 19 amino acids long. The J segment lost 6 bases and the V segment lost 3 bases, leaving 18 bases of the junction unmatched. CDR3 DNA: TGTGCCAGCAGTTTTCCGCCGGTGACTAGCGGGTTCCTCACCGATACGCAGTATTTT. It yields the protein CASSFPPVTSGFLTDTQYF.

This clonotype occurred a few times. The genes are TRBV12-3 or TRBV12-4 and TRBJ1-3; 7 bases align to TRBD1. CDR3 length: 18 amino acids. J gave up 0 bases and V 5 bases, and 13 bases lay outside the gene matches. The CDR3 region is CASSTPETGFRSGNTIYF. The CDR3 DNA sequence: TGTGCCAGCAGTACTCCGGAGACAGGGTTTCGCTCTGGAAACACCATATATTTT.

The chain uses TRBV19 and TRBJ1-1, with 7 positions matching TRBD1. Germline V gene lookup returns CDR1 LNHDA and CDR2 SQIVND (reference sequence). This CDR3 has 15 residues. Trimming took 5 bases from V and 1 from J; bases not matched to a gene: 7. The CDR3 here is CASSLTGPTNTEAFF. For the CDR3, the DNA is TGTGCCAGTAGTCTGACAGGGCCCACGAACACTGAAGCTTTCTTT.

This clonotype was seen repeatedly, ten times or more. The chain is built from TRBV5-1 and TRBJ2-5, with 9 bases matching TRBD1. Trimming took 0 bases from V and 2 from J; bases not matched to a gene: 5. Germline V CDR1 and CDR2: SGHRS, YFSETQ. The CDR3 runs to 16 residues. The CDR3: CASSLGGQGPQETQYF. DNA for the CDR3: TGCGCCAGCAGCTTGGGGGGACAGGGACCACAAGAGACCCAGTACTTC.

The CDR3: CASSMEGQRYTEAFF. Written as DNA, the CDR3 is TGTGCCAGTAGTATGGAGGGACAGAGATACACTGAAGCTTTCTTT. The V and J genes are TRBV19 and TRBJ1-1; 7 bases match TRBD1. This CDR3 region has 15 residues. From germline, CDR1 is LNHDA and CDR2 SQIVND (reference sequence). J gave up 3 bases and V 3 bases, and 7 bases lay outside the gene matches.

This clonotype showed up many times. The chain is built from TRBV27 and TRBJ2-1; 16 bases line up with TRBD2. Germline V lookup: CDR1 MNHEY, CDR2 SMNVEV (reference sequence). CDR3 length: 17 residues. The J segment lost 6 bases and the V segment lost 5 bases, leaving 7 bases of the junction unmatched. CDR3 coding DNA: TGTGCCAGCAGTACGGGACTAGCGGGAGGGTTAGGCAATGAGCAGTTCTTC. Amino acid sequence: CASSTGLAGGLGNEQFF.

This clonotype was observed many times. V and J are TRBV7-9 and TRBJ2-1; D perhaps matches TRBD2 (5 bases). CDR1 and CDR2 (germline): SEHNR, FQNEAQ (reference sequence). This CDR3 has 15 residues. Trimming shortened V by 5 bases and J by 4 bases, and 15 bases separated the two germline ends. CDR3 in amino acids: CASSISVKMYNEQFF. The CDR3 coding sequence is TGTGCCAGCAGCATTAGCGTTAAAATGTACAATGAGCAGTTCTTC. Full variable domain (remainder filled in from reference TRBV7-9 and TRBJ2-1): DTGVSQNPRHKITKRGQNVTFRCDPISEHNRLYWYRQTLGQGPEFLTYFQNEAQLEKSRLLSDRFSAERPKGSFSTLEIQRTEQGDSAMYLCASSISVKMYNEQFFGPGTRLTVL.

This clonotype came up many times. The DNA of the CDR3 is TGTGCCAGCAGGGTACAGGAAGGTGAGCAGTTCTTC. Translating it yields CASRVQEGEQFF. The chain employs TRBV5-5 and TRBJ2-1; possibly TRBD1 for D (5 bases). Trimming removed 5 bases from V and 9 bases from J, with 12 bases in between. From germline, CDR1 is SGHKS and CDR2 YYEKEE (reference sequence). This CDR3 has 12 amino acids.

This clonotype was observed at least ten times. The chain employs TRBV28 and TRBJ2-3, with 8 bases that match TRBD1. There are 16 residues in the CDR3. V was clipped by 1 base and J by 6 bases; unmatched bases: 9. Germline V lookup: CDR1 MDHEN, CDR2 SYDVKM. The DNA of the CDR3 is TGTGCCAGCAGTTTATCATCAGGGCAGGGGGCTGATACGCAGTATTTT. This sequence encodes CASSLSSGQGADTQYF.

In this sample, this clonotype turned up many times. The chain has TRBV5-1 and TRBJ2-7, with TRBD1 as a possible D gene (6 bases). CDR1 and CDR2 from the germline V gene are SGHRS and YFSETQ. Trimming took 5 bases from V and 2 from J, leaving 11 bases between them. The CDR3 has 13 residues. This CDR3 is CASRPDSTYEQYF. The CDR3, as DNA: TGCGCCAGCAGACCGGACAGTACCTACGAGCAGTACTTC. Using reference TRBV5-1 and TRBJ2-7 for the parts outside the CDR3, the full variable domain is KAGVTQTPRYLIKTRGQQVTLSCSPISGHRSVSWYQQTPGQGLQFLFEYFSETQRNKGNFPGRFSGRQFSNSRSEMNVSTLELGDSALYLCASRPDSTYEQYFGPGTRLTVT.